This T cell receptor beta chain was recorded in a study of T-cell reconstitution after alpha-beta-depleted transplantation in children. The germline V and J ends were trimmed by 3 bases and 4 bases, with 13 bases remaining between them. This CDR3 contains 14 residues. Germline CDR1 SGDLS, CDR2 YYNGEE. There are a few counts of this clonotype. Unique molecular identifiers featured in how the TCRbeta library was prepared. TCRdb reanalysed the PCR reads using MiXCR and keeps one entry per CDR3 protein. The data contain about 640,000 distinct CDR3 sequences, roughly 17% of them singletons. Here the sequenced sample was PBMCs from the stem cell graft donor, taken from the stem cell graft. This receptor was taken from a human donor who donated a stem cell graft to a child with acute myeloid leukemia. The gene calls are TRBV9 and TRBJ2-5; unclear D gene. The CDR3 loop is CASSASANGETQYF. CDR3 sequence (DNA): TGTGCCAGCAGCGCCTCTGCGAATGGAGAGACCCAGTACTTC.